Sequencing of this T cell receptor beta chain was carried out in a study of spatial heterogeneity in lung cancer. CDR3 size: 12 residues. V was trimmed by 6 bases and J by 0 bases, leaving 6 bases between them. Per the germline V gene, CDR1 is SEHNR and CDR2 is FQNEAQ (reference sequence). Time point described: sample taken at primary tumor resection. Material for sequencing was whole RNA from tumor, nontumor lung or frozen PBMC, left unsorted. This clonotype was seen many times. Each CDR3 protein gets one entry after TCRdb re-called the 5' RACE reads with MiXCR. Seen here are 6,000 to 8,500 distinct CDR3 sequences, about 5.4% observed once, and the top ten hold around 8.4%.

The source was normal lung tissue next to the tumor, collected at surgery. V gene TRBV7-9 combines with J gene TRBJ2-7; D unresolved. This TCR was sampled from a female donor with early-stage non-small cell lung cancer. The CDR3 reads CASRQLSYEQYF. The CDR3 DNA reads as TGTGCCAGCAGGCAGCTCTCCTACGAGCAGTACTTC.